This T cell receptor beta chain was observed in a study of blood T cell repertoires in COVID-19. Study context: The United States, Italy and Spain provided the acute and convalescent COVID-19 samples. PBMCs, B-cell-depleted T cells, or T cells were the source of the cDNA or gDNA that made up the material.

In the original processing: Amplification from reference gene primers served as the basis for estimated nucleated cell counts. Assay: immunoSEQ multiplex PCR; the TCRdb copy retains only in-frame clones and omits some. From that table come the V and J calls and clone size; the DNA was used to work out D and trimming. Here the sample spans hundreds of thousands of clones, approximately 79% being singletons. Germline V CDR1 and CDR2: LGHDT, YNNKEL (reference sequence). Trimming took 4 bases from V and 15 from J, leaving 16 bases between them. The CDR3 is 12 amino acids. What was sequenced was peripheral blood. The chain carries TRBV3-1 (or the pseudogene TRBV3-2) and TRBJ2-1; TRBD2 might be the D (5 bases). The TCR originated in a woman older than 75 with active or convalescent COVID-19. CDR3 sequence reads: CASSLIGLDLFF. The CDR3 DNA reads TGTGCCAGCAGCCTCATAGGACTTGACCTGTTCTTC.